This TCR beta chain was captured in a study of human T cells and chemical hapten exposure. This clonotype came up many times. Its antigen is not identified. Time point noted: patch test 2, 6 weeks after DPC sensitization. Treatment: therapeutic diphenylcyclopropenone sensitization with weekly scalp DPC. The study's findings and limits: DPC sensitization produced no change in TCRs with frequency above 1 in 1000. Given that the donors had alopecia, their immune response may differ from that seen in healthy people. A positive correlation with patch test score was shown by PT1 expanded TCR counts.

TCRdb redid the calling of the RACE reads with MiXCR, one entry per CDR3 protein. The data hold some 82,000 distinct CDR3 sequences, with 6% to 8.5% observed a single time. This clonotype was obtained from a woman aged 25 to 39 with alopecia areata. Some clones in this sample may be carry-over from other donors' samples. The input for sequencing was whole blood, taken in connection with sensitization to the hapten diphenylcyclopropenone (DPC).

The chain's CDR3 is CSVMWRNTEAFF. DNA of the CDR3: TGCAGCGTTATGTGGCGGAACACTGAAGCTTTCTTT. J is TRBJ1-1 and V is TRBV20-1; no clear D gene. CDR3 length equals 12 residues. The germline CDR1 and CDR2 sequences are DFQATT and SNEGSKA (reference sequence).